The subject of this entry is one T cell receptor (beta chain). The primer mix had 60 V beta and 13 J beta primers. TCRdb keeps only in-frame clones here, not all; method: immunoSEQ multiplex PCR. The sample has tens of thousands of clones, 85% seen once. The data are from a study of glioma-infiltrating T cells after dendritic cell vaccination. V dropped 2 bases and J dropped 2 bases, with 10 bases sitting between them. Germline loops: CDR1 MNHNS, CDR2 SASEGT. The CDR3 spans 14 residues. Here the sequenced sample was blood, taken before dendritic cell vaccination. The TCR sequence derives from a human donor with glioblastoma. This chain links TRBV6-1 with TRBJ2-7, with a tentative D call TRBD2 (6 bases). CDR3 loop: CASSEQRVAYEQYF. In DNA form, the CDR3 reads TGTGCCAGCAGTGAACAGCGGGTAGCCTACGAGCAGTACTTC.